One and the same sample provided the 28 T cell receptor beta chains below, sequenced in a study of T cells in Graves' hyperthyroidism and ophthalmopathy. Researchers amplified the TCR beta CDR3 regions from RNA transcripts. The HTBI primer set drove a first-round RT-PCR of the TCR CDR3. MiXCR, applied by TCRdb to the multiplex PCR reads, yields one record per CDR3 protein. The sample lists a few hundred thousand distinct CDR3 sequences, about 13% occurring once. Source material: blood. The source of these receptors is a woman in her thirties or forties with Graves' ophthalmopathy.

This clonotype has a count of ten or more. This sequence joins TRBV7-2 and TRBJ1-1, with D possibly matching TRBD1 (6 bases). V dropped 5 bases and J dropped 7 bases, with 17 bases sitting between them. Germline V gene data show CDR1 as SGHTA and CDR2 as FQGNSA. The CDR3 has 14 residues. The CDR3 reads CASSLTTGGSEAFF. CDR3 DNA sequence: TGTGCCAGCAGCCTAACTACCGGGGGCAGTGAAGCTTTCTTT.

This clonotype was observed at least ten times. The V gene is TRBV7-2, the J gene TRBJ1-1, with 7 bases that match TRBD1. V lost 5 bases, J lost 10 bases, and 7 bases stayed unmatched. CDR1 SGHTA and CDR2 FQGNSA come from the germline V gene. This CDR3 is 12 amino acids long. The CDR3 DNA follows: TGTGCCAGCAGCCCCGACAGGGCGGTAGCTTTCTTT. Translating gives CASSPDRAVAFF.

The chain couples TRBV25-1 to TRBJ2-2; 7 positions match TRBD1. Germline values: CDR1 MGHDK, CDR2 SYGVNS. The CDR3 consists of 15 residues. V dropped 7 bases and J dropped 6; count of bases not matched to a gene: 11. CDR3 bases: TGTGCCAGCACTGATAATTCCGGACAGGCCGGGGAGCTGTTTTTT. As protein: CASTDNSGQAGELFF.

In this sample, this clonotype turned up a few times. The chain couples TRBV11-2 to TRBJ1-1; D is unresolved. Germline V lookup: CDR1 SGHAT, CDR2 FQNNGV. This CDR3 is built from 14 residues. Trimming shortened V by 0 bases and J by 5 bases, and 10 bases separated the two germline ends. The CDR3 DNA reads TGTGCCAGCAGCTTAGATCACCCTTTAACTGAAGCTTTCTTT. Translating gives CASSLDHPLTEAFF.

This chain connects TRBV28 to TRBJ1-2; 9 bases match TRBD1. Germline trimming cut 5 bases from V and 7 bases from J; bases unmatched to any gene: 8. The CDR3 extends over 14 amino acids. Germline V lookup: CDR1 MDHEN, CDR2 SYDVKM. DNA for the CDR3: TGTGCCAGCAGTCCCGCAGGGACAGGGATTGGCTACACCTTC. Translating gives CASSPAGTGIGYTF.

The gene calls are TRBV10-3 and TRBJ1-1; TRBD1 agrees at 8 bases. Trimming took 9 bases from V and 1 from J; bases not matched to a gene: 1. The CDR3 contains 12 residues. Germline V lookup: CDR1 ENHRY, CDR2 SYGVKD. The CDR3 here is CAIGTGNTEAFF. CDR3 DNA sequence: TGTGCCATAGGGACAGGGAACACTGAAGCTTTCTTT.

In this sample, this clonotype turned up a few times. This chain uses TRBV5-6 with TRBJ1-2, with a tentative D call TRBD1 (6 bases). Per germline, CDR1 SGHDT and CDR2 YYEEEE. The CDR3 is 14 residues long. The V and J ends lost 0 bases and 7 bases respectively, with 13 bases between them. The CDR3: CASSLVWGASGYTF. The CDR3 coding sequence is TGTGCCAGCAGCTTGGTGTGGGGGGCCAGTGGCTACACCTTC.

This clonotype was seen at least ten times. V gene TRBV12-3 or TRBV12-4 combines with J gene TRBJ2-7; D may be TRBD1 (6 bases). There are 14 residues in the CDR3. V lost 4 bases and J 9 bases, leaving 19 bases between the germline ends. DNA of the CDR3: TGTGCCAGCAGTTCGGCTATAACAGGGTGGCGGCAGTACTTC. Translating it yields CASSSAITGWRQYF.

This chain connects TRBV4-1 to TRBJ2-5, with TRBD2 identical over 8 bases. The germline V gene has CDR1 MGHRA and CDR2 YSYEKL. The V and J ends lost 4 bases and 4 bases, in that order; junction bases with no gene match: 8. The CDR3 has 15 residues. CDR3 coding DNA: TGCGCCAGCAGCCCCGGGACTAGAGGGGTAGAGACCCAGTACTTC. Translation: CASSPGTRGVETQYF.

This clonotype has a count of ten or more. This chain connects TRBV6-1 to TRBJ1-2, with unresolved D. This CDR3 comprises 13 residues. Germline CDR1 reads MNHNS; CDR2 reads SASEGT. Trimming took 1 base from V and 8 from J, leaving 11 bases between them. The CDR3 region is CASSEVESNGYTF. The CDR3 DNA sequence: TGTGCCAGCAGTGAAGTCGAGTCGAACGGCTACACCTTC.

This clonotype was seen many times. The chain has TRBV9 and TRBJ2-5, with D perhaps assigned TRBD1 or TRBD2 (5 bases each). CDR1 and CDR2 (germline): SGDLS, YYNGEE. The CDR3 runs 15 residues. Trimming took off 3 bases at V and 5 bases at J, with 17 bases between the two ends. CDR3 in amino acids: CASSGPGDGVETQYF. Here the CDR3 DNA reads TGTGCCAGCAGCGGTCCCGGGGACGGCGTGGAGACCCAGTACTTC.

A remark on this clonotype: A much larger clone is a single base away; this may be a read error. The chain links TRBV28 to TRBJ2-1, with 7 bases lining up with TRBD2. The CDR3 is made up of 18 amino acids. With 3 bases clipped from V and 4 bases from J, the junction kept 15 bases outside the gene matches. Germline CDR1 reads MDHEN; CDR2 reads SYDVKM. The CDR3 region has the DNA TGTGCCAGCAGTTTTATGGGCGGGGGACTAACGGGATACAATGAGCAGTTCTTC. Its protein product is CASSFMGGGLTGYNEQFF. The full variable domain, in which reference TRBV28 and TRBJ2-1 provide the parts outside the CDR3, is DVKVTQSSRYLVKRTGEKVFLECVQDMDHENMFWYRQDPGLGLRLIYFSYDVKMKEKGDIPEGYSVSREKKERFSLILESASTNQTSMYLCASSFMGGGLTGYNEQFFGPGTRLTVL.

This clonotype was seen at least ten times. The CDR3 DNA is TGTGCCAGCAGTGGAAGAACAGGACTGGCATTCACAGATACGCAGTATTTT. This translates into CASSGRTGLAFTDTQYF. The chain employs TRBV2 and TRBJ2-3; the D call may be TRBD1 or TRBD2 (5 bases each). The CDR3 spans 17 residues. Trimming left V 4 bases short and J 2 bases short, with 19 bases between. CDR1 is SNHLY and CDR2 is FYNNEI in the germline V gene.

The CDR3 reads CSARFLFIAGGTDTQYF. CDR3 nucleotide sequence: TGCAGTGCTAGATTTTTGTTCATAGCGGGCGGCACAGATACGCAGTATTTT. The chain couples TRBV20-1 to TRBJ2-3, with TRBD2 identical over 7 bases. This CDR3 contains 17 residues. The germline V gene has CDR1 DFQATT and CDR2 SNEGSKA (reference sequence). The junction had 12 bases not matched to a gene; V was cut back by 2 bases and J by 1 base.

This clonotype was seen repeatedly, ten times or more. The gene calls are TRBV2 and TRBJ2-4, with a weak D call TRBD2 (5 bases). V was trimmed by 8 bases and J by 0 bases, leaving 11 bases between them. This CDR3 comprises 14 residues. Germline CDR1 and CDR2: SNHLY and FYNNEI. CDR3 nucleotide sequence: TGTGCCAGCGGCTCCGGGGTAGCCAAAAACATTCAGTACTTC. Its translation is CASGSGVAKNIQYF.

The sample holds many counts of this clonotype. The chain employs TRBV7-9 and TRBJ2-3; D remains ambiguous. The V gene lost 3 bases and the J gene lost 2 bases, with 6 bases spanning the gap. This CDR3 is 13 amino acids long. CDR1 and CDR2 (germline): SEHNR, FQNEAQ (reference sequence). The CDR3 loop is CASSFVLTDTQYF. In nucleotides, the CDR3 is TGTGCCAGCAGCTTCGTCCTCACAGATACGCAGTATTTT.

This clonotype has at least ten counts. An end of the junction does not agree with germline; a read error may underlie this. The rearrangement links TRBV7-9 to TRBJ2-7, with D possibly TRBD2 on 5 matching bases. The CDR3 contains 13 residues. The germline V gene encodes CDR1 SEHNR and CDR2 FQNEAQ (reference sequence). CDR3 sequence: CATSAGSRYEQYF. The CDR3 DNA reads TGTGCCACCAGCGCGGGCAGCCGCTACGAGCAGTACTTC. Complete variable domain (other parts from reference TRBV7-9 and TRBJ2-7): DTGVSQNPRHKITKRGQNVTFRCDPISEHNRLYWYRQTLGQGPEFLTYFQNEAQLEKSRLLSDRFSAERPKGSFSTLEIQRTEQGDSAMYLCATSAGSRYEQYFGPGTRLTVT.

This clonotype was seen more than once but under ten times. This chain uses TRBV3-1 with TRBJ2-2; 9 nucleotides align to TRBD2. CDR3 length: 14 residues. V trimming: 2 bases; J trimming: 6 bases; junction bases outside the gene matches: 1. Germline lookup yields CDR1 LGHDT and CDR2 YNNKEL (reference sequence). This CDR3 reads CASSQPSGAGELFF. CDR3 nucleotides: TGTGCCAGCAGCCAACCTAGCGGGGCCGGGGAGCTGTTTTTT.

The table lists this clonotype with many counts. This chain connects TRBV4-2 to TRBJ2-3; 9 nucleotides line up with TRBD2. The CDR3 is 16 amino acids. Germline values: CDR1 LGHNA, CDR2 YNFKEQ. Trimming cost V 1 base and J 2 bases; bases outside gene matches: 4. CDR3 amino acids: CASSQGTSALTDTQYF. As DNA, the CDR3 is TGTGCCAGCAGCCAAGGGACTAGCGCGCTCACAGATACGCAGTATTTT.

Ten or more counts support this clonotype. The chain combines TRBV7-8 with TRBJ2-3, with TRBD1 as a possible D gene (5 bases). V shed 7 bases and J shed 2 bases, with 19 bases lying between them. Germline-derived CDR1 and CDR2 are SGHVS and FQNEAQ. The CDR3 consists of 16 residues. The CDR3 loop is CASTPHVGAATDTQYF. In DNA form, the CDR3 reads TGTGCCAGCACCCCTCACGTAGGGGCGGCCACAGATACGCAGTATTTT. Supplemented by reference TRBV7-8 and TRBJ2-3, the full variable domain reads GAGVSQSPRYKVAKRGQDVALRCDPISGHVSLFWYQQALGQGPEFLTYFQNEAQLDKSGLPSDRFFAERPEGSVSTLKIQRTQQEDSAVYLCASTPHVGAATDTQYFGPGTRLTVL.

This clonotype was detected only a few times. The rearrangement uses TRBV3-1 and TRBJ2-4; TRBD2 is a possible D gene (5 bases). Per germline, CDR1 LGHDT and CDR2 YNNKEL (reference sequence). The germline V and J ends were trimmed by 0 bases and 3 bases, with 18 bases remaining between them. CDR3 size: 18 residues. CDR3 in amino acids: CASSQDLNSWGDKNIQYF. The CDR3 DNA is TGTGCCAGCAGCCAAGATCTCAATAGCTGGGGAGACAAAAACATTCAGTACTTC.

This clonotype turned up a few times. The chain joins TRBV18 to TRBJ2-1; 11 nucleotides agree with TRBD1. The CDR3 length is 14 residues. V dropped 3 bases and J dropped 6; count of bases not matched to a gene: 1. Per the germline V gene, CDR1 is KGHSH and CDR2 is LQKENI. This CDR3 reads CASSPGTGGNEQFF. CDR3 nucleotide sequence: TGTGCCAGCTCACCCGGGACAGGGGGCAATGAGCAGTTCTTC.

There are many counts of this clonotype. Here the CDR3 reads CASSPGSARGSEAFF. The CDR3 DNA sequence: TGTGCCAGCAGCCCTGGGAGCGCCAGGGGGAGTGAAGCTTTCTTT. The genes are TRBV11-2 and TRBJ1-1, with 7 bases lining up with TRBD1. The CDR3 totals 15 residues. Germline V gene lookup returns CDR1 SGHAT and CDR2 FQNNGV. With V trimmed by 5 bases and J by 7 bases, 13 bases remained unmatched.

The chain links TRBV7-9 to TRBJ2-1, with D unclear. Trimming took 1 base from V and 7 from J, leaving 29 bases between them. The CDR3 has 20 residues. Germline CDR1 SEHNR, CDR2 FQNEAQ (reference sequence). In DNA form, the CDR3 reads TGTGCCAGCAGCTTAGTTGGAATCCTTTTTACAGAGAGTTTTTTGAATGAGCAGTTCTTC. Translating it yields CASSLVGILFTESFLNEQFF.

The rearrangement links TRBV9 to TRBJ2-7, with TRBD2 matching 10 bases. Germline V gene data show CDR1 as SGDLS and CDR2 as YYNGEE. V shed 3 bases and J 3 bases; nucleotides not matched to a gene: 3. The CDR3 covers 14 residues. The CDR3 region is CASSASGRVYEQYF. DNA of the CDR3: TGTGCCAGCAGCGCTAGCGGGAGAGTCTACGAGCAGTACTTC.

This clonotype has a handful of counts. The chain carries TRBV19 and TRBJ2-7; possible D gene TRBD1, 5 bases. The CDR3 spans 15 residues. Looked up from germline, CDR1 is LNHDA and CDR2 is SQIVND (reference sequence). V lost 5 bases and J 0 bases, leaving 14 bases between the germline ends. The CDR3 DNA reads as TGTGCCAGTAGTCACTTGTGGACAAGCTCCTACGAGCAGTACTTC. Translation: CASSHLWTSSYEQYF.

The sample holds many counts of this clonotype. This chain's CDR3 is CASTGLAGNEQFF. In DNA form, the CDR3 reads TGTGCCAGTACGGGACTAGCGGGTAATGAGCAGTTCTTC. This rearrangement joins TRBV2 to TRBJ2-1; TRBD2 matches at 12 bases. Germline V gene sequence: CDR1 SNHLY, CDR2 FYNNEI. This CDR3 spans 13 amino acids. Trimming removed 9 bases from V and 7 bases from J; junction bases left unmatched: 4. Full variable domain (remainder filled in from reference TRBV2 and TRBJ2-1): EPEVTQTPSHQVTQMGQEVILRCVPISNHLYFYWYRQILGQKVEFLVSFYNNEISEKSEIFDDQFSVERPDGSNFTLKIRSTKLEDSAMYFCASTGLAGNEQFFGPGTRLTVL.

This clonotype was recorded many times. The genes are TRBV20-1 and TRBJ2-7; D may be TRBD1 (6 bases). The CDR3 covers 11 residues. Germline V CDR1 and CDR2: DFQATT, SNEGSKA (reference sequence). V was clipped by 6 bases and J by 3 bases, with 9 bases between them. CDR3 DNA sequence: TGCAGTGCGGAACAGGGCTACGAGCAGTACTTC. Its translation is CSAEQGYEQYF.